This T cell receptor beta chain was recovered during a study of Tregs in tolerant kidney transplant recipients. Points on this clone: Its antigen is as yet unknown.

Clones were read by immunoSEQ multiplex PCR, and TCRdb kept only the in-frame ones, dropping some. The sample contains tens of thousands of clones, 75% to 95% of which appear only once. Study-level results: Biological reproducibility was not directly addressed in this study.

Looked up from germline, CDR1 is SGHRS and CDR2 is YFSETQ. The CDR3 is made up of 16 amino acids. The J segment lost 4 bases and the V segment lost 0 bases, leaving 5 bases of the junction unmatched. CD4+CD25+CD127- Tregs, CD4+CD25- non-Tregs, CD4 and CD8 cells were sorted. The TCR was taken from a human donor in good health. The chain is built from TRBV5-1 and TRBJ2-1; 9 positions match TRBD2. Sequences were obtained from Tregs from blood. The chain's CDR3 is CASSLVAGGTYNEQFF. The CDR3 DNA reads TGCGCCAGCAGCTTGGTTGCGGGAGGGACGTACAATGAGCAGTTCTTC.